This T cell receptor (beta chain) was captured in a study of T cell changes during pregnancy in multiple sclerosis. TCRdb's copy holds only in-frame clones and misses some; the assay was immunoSEQ multiplex PCR. The sample records about 44,000 clones, 89% being singletons. From germline, CDR1 is PRHDT and CDR2 FYEKMQ (reference sequence). Trimming pared 3 bases from V and 3 bases from J, leaving 9 bases between. CDR3 size: 15 residues. This TCR was sampled from a female donor with multiple sclerosis, enrolled in a pregnancy study. The specimen comprised CD4+ T cells from peripheral blood mononuclear cells, sampled after pregnancy. The rearrangement links TRBV13 to TRBJ2-6; perhaps TRBD1 as D (5 bases). In DNA form, the CDR3 reads TGTGCCAGCAGCTTTTCAGGGTTTGGGGCCAACGTCCTGACTTTC. Residues: CASSFSGFGANVLTF.